Below, 3 T cell receptor beta chains from the same sample are listed, as sequenced in a study of OX40 agonist ivuxolimab in advanced cancers. This table comes from immunoSEQ multiplex PCR, and its TCRdb copy is limited to in-frame clones, with some not included. This sample has about 40,000 clones, with around 88% found just once. Sequencing used CD4+ or CD8+ T cells sorted from blood, obtained in a trial of the OX40 agonist ivuxolimab. These receptor sequences come from an adult with an advanced solid tumor such as melanoma, head and neck, liver or kidney cancer.

The chain carries TRBV11-3 and TRBJ2-2; the match to TRBD2 covers 7 bases. Germline lookup yields CDR1 SGHNT and CDR2 YENEEA. With V trimmed by 3 bases and J by 7 bases, 11 bases remained unmatched. The CDR3 runs to 16 residues. As DNA, the CDR3 is TGTGCCAGCAGCTTTCCCAGGCGGGAGTTCAACGGGGAGCTGTTTTTT. Amino acid sequence: CASSFPRREFNGELFF.

V gene TRBV19 combines with J gene TRBJ1-5; D remains unclear. CDR1 and CDR2 from the germline V gene are LNHDA and SQIVND (reference sequence). This CDR3 has 14 amino acids. The V gene lost 9 bases and the J gene lost 0 bases, with 12 bases spanning the gap. The CDR3 sequence is CASGPGNSNQPQHF. The CDR3 DNA reads as TGTGCCAGCGGACCGGGGAATAGCAATCAGCCCCAGCATTTT.

The chain couples TRBV9 to TRBJ1-4; 8 bases are shared with TRBD1. V shed 0 bases, J shed 7 bases, and the junction held 5 bases outside the gene matches. The germline CDR1 and CDR2 sequences are SGDLS and YYNGEE. The CDR3 totals 15 residues. In DNA, the CDR3 is TGTGCCAGCAGCGTAGCGGACAGGGAGAGTGAAAAACTGTTTTTT. It translates to CASSVADRESEKLFF.